This entry describes one TCR beta chain. Its antigen remains unknown. This entry belongs to a study of cytomegalovirus exposure and HLA in healthy donors. Both 60 Vbeta primers and 13 Jbeta primers went into the PCR. The repertoire was sequenced with immunoSEQ multiplex PCR; TCRdb's copy has only in-frame clones and lacks some. Here the sample spans approximately 150,000 clones, roughly 77% being singletons. Study observations and caveats: There were under 200 TCR beta chains listed as cytomegalovirus-associated. In vitro assays verified that a few CMV-associated chains recognized CMV antigens specifically.

This CDR3 has 14 amino acids. Germline values: CDR1 PRHDT, CDR2 FYEKMQ (reference sequence). V lost 5 bases and J lost 8, with 18 bases in between. The chain joins TRBV13 to TRBJ1-2; a weak D match, TRBD1 (5 bases). The clonotype was recovered from a man between 18 and 29 years old in good health and CMV-seropositive. Sequencing was done on a sample of PBMCs. CDR3 protein: CASSLRGREGGYTF. The DNA of the CDR3 is TGTGCCAGCAGCCTGAGGGGCAGGGAGGGCGGCTACACCTTC. Full variable domain (missing parts from reference TRBV13 and TRBJ1-2): AAGVIQSPRHLIKEKRETATLKCYPIPRHDTVYWYQQGPGQDPQFLISFYEKMQSDKGSIPDRFSAQQFSDYHSELNMSSLELGDSALYFCASSLRGREGGYTFGSGTRLTVV.